The 20 T cell receptor beta chains listed next were all sequenced from one sample in a study of T cell responses to AZD1222 COVID-19 vaccine. Profiled with immunoSEQ multiplex PCR; TCRdb holds only in-frame clones, not every one. The table includes tens of thousands of clones, roughly 85% detected once. This sample comprised peripheral blood, obtained on day 0 of AZD1222 vaccination. These TCRs come from an adult in good health.

The chain uses TRBV27 and TRBJ1-2; the match to TRBD1 covers 10 bases. Germline-derived CDR1 and CDR2 are MNHEY and SMNVEV (reference sequence). The CDR3 runs to 16 residues. Unmatched junction bases numbered 7, after V lost 2 bases and J lost 4 bases. CDR3 coding DNA: TGTGCCAGCAGTTTAAGCGGACAGGGGGTGGGCTATGGCTACACCTTC. It is translated as CASSLSGQGVGYGYTF.

The CDR3 reads CATPVCEFHEFDEQFF. In DNA form, the CDR3 reads TGTGCCACCCCGGTGTGTGAGTTTCATGAGTTCGATGAGCAGTTCTTC. The rearrangement links TRBV28 to TRBJ2-1; D is unresolved. Per germline, CDR1 MDHEN and CDR2 SYDVKM. Trimming removed 10 bases at V and 8 bases at J, with 27 bases between. This CDR3 comprises 16 residues.

V gene TRBV7-8 combines with J gene TRBJ1-2; D not certain. The V and J ends lost 3 bases and 4 bases respectively, with 12 bases between them. The CDR3 loop spans 14 amino acids. Germline V gives CDR1 SGHVS, CDR2 FQNEAQ. The CDR3 sequence is CASSFTGSSYGYTF. CDR3 nucleotides: TGTGCCAGCAGCTTCACCGGGTCCAGCTATGGCTACACCTTC.

V usage is TRBV5-4 and J usage is TRBJ1-2, with 7 bases lining up with TRBD1. Germline-derived CDR1 and CDR2 are SGHNT and YYREEE (reference sequence). The length of the CDR3 is 13 residues. V lost 4 bases, J lost 7 bases, and 7 bases stayed unmatched. The CDR3 is CASSPTGTRGYTF. The CDR3 DNA reads TGTGCCAGCAGCCCGACAGGGACCCGTGGCTACACCTTC.

This sequence joins TRBV5-5 and TRBJ1-4; D unclear. The CDR3 is 14 amino acids. Trimming removed 1 base at V and 8 bases at J, with 12 bases between. Germline assignment: CDR1 SGHKS and CDR2 YYEKEE (reference sequence). The CDR3 loop is CASSLSPGFEKLFF. The CDR3 region has the DNA TGTGCCAGCAGCTTGTCTCCGGGTTTCGAAAAACTGTTTTTT. The whole variable domain, filled in from reference TRBV5-5 and TRBJ1-4, reads DAGVTQSPTHLIKTRGQQVTLRCSPISGHKSVSWYQQVLGQGPQFIFQYYEKEERGRGNFPDRFSARQFPNYSSELNVNALLLGDSALYLCASSLSPGFEKLFFGSGTQLSVL.

The chain joins TRBV6-5 to TRBJ2-1; D is perhaps TRBD2 (5 bases). Trimming pared 6 bases from V and 4 bases from J, leaving 16 bases between. Per the germline V gene, CDR1 is MNHEY and CDR2 is SVGAGI. The CDR3 loop spans 15 amino acids. CDR3 in amino acids: CASRTEAINYNEQFF. CDR3 coding DNA: TGTGCCAGCAGGACGGAGGCGATTAATTACAATGAGCAGTTCTTC.

This chain joins TRBV14 and TRBJ2-2; tentative D call: TRBD2 (6 bases). V dropped 4 bases and J dropped 9 bases, with 12 bases sitting between them. The CDR3 is 13 amino acids. Germline-derived CDR1 and CDR2 are SGHDN and FVKESK. The CDR3 region is CASSRKGGRELFF. The DNA of the CDR3 is TGTGCCAGCAGCCGCAAGGGAGGCCGGGAGCTGTTTTTT.

The genes are TRBV6-5 and TRBJ2-7; maybe TRBD2 (5 bases). Trimming removed 6 bases at V and 0 bases at J, with 12 bases between. The germline CDR1 and CDR2 sequences are MNHEY and SVGAGI. The CDR3 is 14 amino acids. CDR3 loop: CASSRDPSSYEQYF. CDR3 DNA sequence: TGTGCCAGCAGCCGGGATCCAAGCTCCTACGAGCAGTACTTC.

This clone was counted a single time. V gene TRBV6-5 combines with J gene TRBJ2-2, with TRBD2 matching over 7 bases. Germline-derived CDR1 and CDR2 are MNHEY and SVGAGI. This CDR3 has 16 residues. The V segment lost 0 bases and the J segment 6 bases; nucleotides outside the gene matches: 7. The CDR3 protein is CASSYSGGTFSGELFF. DNA of the CDR3: TGTGCCAGCAGTTACTCGGGGGGGACTTTTTCCGGGGAGCTGTTTTTT.

V gene TRBV18 combines with J gene TRBJ2-3; the match to TRBD1 covers 9 bases. V lost 4 bases to trimming and J lost 4 bases; unmatched junction nucleotides: 9. The CDR3 extends over 16 amino acids. Germline CDR1 KGHSH, CDR2 LQKENI. The CDR3 loop is CASSHPGQGAADTQYF. The CDR3 region has the DNA TGTGCCAGCTCACACCCGGGACAGGGAGCCGCAGATACGCAGTATTTT.

This clone has a handful of counts. The rearrangement links TRBV10-3 to TRBJ2-7; D not certain. The germline gives CDR1 ENHRY, CDR2 SYGVKD. Deletions cut 4 bases from V and 3 bases from J, with 13 bases between. CDR3 length equals 14 residues. CDR3: CAISADGEVYEQYF. The CDR3 nucleotides are TGTGCCATCAGTGCGGACGGAGAGGTCTACGAGCAGTACTTC.

This chain joins TRBV18 and TRBJ1-2; D may be TRBD1 (5 bases). V was trimmed by 3 bases and J by 3 bases, leaving 11 bases between them. Germline values: CDR1 KGHSH, CDR2 LQKENI. The CDR3 sequence is 14 residues long. CDR3 sequence (DNA): TGTGCCAGCTCACCGGGGACGGGAGACTATGGCTACACCTTC. Translation gives CASSPGTGDYGYTF.

The rearrangement uses TRBV24-1 and TRBJ1-2; no clear D gene. Germline-derived CDR1 and CDR2 are KGHDR and SFDVKD. The CDR3 runs to 15 residues. Trimming stripped 1 base from V and 8 bases from J, with 16 bases between. CDR3 nucleotide sequence: TGTGCCACCAGTGATTTCAAAGGTCCTTTTGGCGGCTACACCTTC. Translation gives CATSDFKGPFGGYTF.

V is TRBV6-5 and J is TRBJ2-7, with 9 bases fitting TRBD1. The germline gives CDR1 MNHEY, CDR2 SVGAGI. The CDR3 loop spans 15 amino acids. The trim removed 5 bases at V and 2 bases at J, leaving 7 bases unmatched. CDR3 loop: CASSQDRGKTYEQYF. For the CDR3, the DNA is TGTGCCAGCAGTCAGGACAGGGGAAAGACCTACGAGCAGTACTTC.

The chain carries TRBV11-1 and TRBJ2-7; D gene unclear. Germline CDR1 is SGHAT and CDR2 is FQDESV (reference sequence). Trimming removed 5 bases at V and 2 bases at J, with 10 bases between. The CDR3 extends over 13 amino acids. The CDR3 is CASSLGRAYEQYF. The CDR3 bases are TGTGCCAGCAGCCTCGGCCGGGCCTACGAGCAGTACTTC.

This clone has more than one count but fewer than ten. The chain has TRBV3-1 (or the pseudogene TRBV3-2) and TRBJ2-5; 7 bases line up with TRBD1. Germline trimming cut 4 bases from V and 5 bases from J; bases unmatched to any gene: 7. The CDR3 covers 14 residues. CDR1 and CDR2 from the germline V gene are LGHDT and YNNKEL (reference sequence). The CDR3 DNA follows: TGTGCCAGCAGCCGCCCGGGACAGCGGGAGACCCAGTACTTC. It is translated as CASSRPGQRETQYF.

This clone has more than one count but fewer than ten. The CDR3 here is CASSILAGGSTGELFF. CDR3 nucleotide sequence: TGTGCCAGTAGTATTTTAGCGGGGGGGAGCACCGGGGAGCTGTTTTTT. The chain employs TRBV19 and TRBJ2-2, with 11 bases fitting TRBD2. The CDR3 length is 16 residues. V dropped 3 bases and J dropped 4; count of bases not matched to a gene: 4. CDR1 is LNHDA, CDR2 SQIVND, per germline (reference sequence).

This clone has only one observation. The chain uses TRBV4-1 and TRBJ1-5, with D possibly being TRBD1 (6 bases). Germline CDR1 and CDR2: MGHRA and YSYEKL. The CDR3 runs to 13 residues. V was pared by 4 bases and J by 7 bases, with 11 bases between. The CDR3 reads CASSLRTEQPQHF. CDR3 nucleotides: TGCGCCAGCAGCCTAAGGACAGAACAGCCCCAGCATTTT.

The chain recombines TRBV27 with TRBJ1-2, with no clear D. Trimming stripped 5 bases from V and 4 bases from J, with 17 bases between. Germline V gives CDR1 MNHEY, CDR2 SMNVEV (reference sequence). The CDR3 covers 15 residues. For the CDR3, the DNA is TGTGCCAGCAGTCCTCCCGATGGAGGCATCTATGGCTACACCTTC. This translates into CASSPPDGGIYGYTF.

V is TRBV5-6 and J is TRBJ1-2, with no clear D. The germline gives CDR1 SGHDT, CDR2 YYEEEE. The CDR3 has 17 residues. V was pared by 2 bases and J by 1 base, with 18 bases between. CDR3: CASSFRSDALVNYGYTF. The CDR3 nucleotides read TGTGCCAGCAGCTTCCGTTCGGACGCCCTAGTTAACTATGGCTACACCTTC.